The 11 T cell receptor beta chains listed next were all sequenced from one sample in a study of human T cells and chemical hapten exposure. Time point indicated: healthy volunteer bleed at 2 weeks. Total RNA was extracted from unfractionated whole blood. TCRdb reprocessed the RACE reads via MiXCR and lists one record per CDR3 protein. The sample includes tens of thousands of distinct CDR3 sequences, 6.5% to 8.5% seen only once; the top ten take less than 10%. The material sequenced was whole blood. The receptors were sampled from a human donor in good health. Some clones in this sample may be carry-over from other donors' samples.

This clonotype showed up many times. Germline is not matched at one junction end, which may reflect a read error. The genes are TRBV14 and TRBJ2-1; possible D gene TRBD2, 5 bases. CDR1 is SGHDN and CDR2 is FVKESK in the germline V gene. CDR3 size: 18 residues. The CDR3 DNA follows: TGTGCCAGCAGCCAAGATGCGGCTAGCCGGGGATCATATCAATCTATGCTCTTC. Protein product: CASSQDAASRGSYQSMLF.

The chain combines TRBV25-1 with TRBJ1-6; D remains ambiguous. CDR3 size: 14 residues. V lost 5 bases and J lost 5, with 10 bases in between. Germline V gene sequence: CDR1 MGHDK, CDR2 SYGVNS. As DNA, the CDR3 is TGTGCCAGCAGTCCCCCATGGGATAATTCACCCCTCCACTTT. This encodes CASSPPWDNSPLHF.

This clonotype occurred many times. The chain combines TRBV20-1 with TRBJ2-7; TRBD2 matches at 7 bases. The CDR3 loop spans 14 amino acids. Germline values: CDR1 DFQATT, CDR2 SNEGSKA (reference sequence). V lost 5 bases, J lost 0 bases, and 7 bases stayed unmatched. The CDR3 is CSARRGGNSYEQYF. In DNA form, the CDR3 reads TGCAGTGCTCGCCGGGGAGGGAACTCCTACGAGCAGTACTTC.

The genes are TRBV7-9 and TRBJ1-3; D is unclear. Trimming cost V 5 bases and J 6 bases, with 11 bases left between them. CDR3 length: 13 residues. Germline-derived CDR1 and CDR2 are SEHNR and FQNEAQ (reference sequence). This CDR3 is CASSAMNQNTIYF. Here the CDR3 DNA reads TGTGCCAGCAGCGCAATGAACCAAAACACCATATATTTT. Full variable domain (remainder filled in from reference TRBV7-9 and TRBJ1-3): DTGVSQNPRHKITKRGQNVTFRCDPISEHNRLYWYRQTLGQGPEFLTYFQNEAQLEKSRLLSDRFSAERPKGSFSTLEIQRTEQGDSAMYLCASSAMNQNTIYFGEGSWLTVV.

In this sample, this clonotype turned up many times. The chain carries TRBV5-1 and TRBJ1-1; D is ambiguous. The CDR3 consists of 12 residues. V was cut by 6 bases and J by 7 bases, with 13 bases left in between. Germline V lookup: CDR1 SGHRS, CDR2 YFSETQ. As DNA, the CDR3 is TGCGCCAGCAAGGCTTCGGAAATTGAAGCTTTCTTT. Residues: CASKASEIEAFF.

This clonotype was counted ten times or more. The chain combines TRBV3-1 with TRBJ1-5, with a weak D call TRBD1 (5 bases). Trimming took 6 bases from V and 8 from J, leaving 14 bases between them. The CDR3 is 13 residues long. Germline loops: CDR1 LGHDT, CDR2 YNNKEL (reference sequence). CDR3 residues: CASSPGSVEPQHF. In nucleotides, the CDR3 is TGTGCCAGCAGTCCAGGGTCTGTGGAGCCCCAGCATTTT.

This clonotype was observed at least ten times. The chain is built from TRBV6-2 or TRBV6-3 and TRBJ2-5, with TRBD2 matching 10 bases. This CDR3 has 15 amino acids. Germline CDR1 is MNHEY and CDR2 is SVGEGT. The trim removed 2 bases at V and 5 bases at J, leaving 5 bases unmatched. The CDR3, as DNA: TGTGCCAGCAGTTACCACACTAGCGGGGAGGAGACCCAGTACTTC. This encodes CASSYHTSGEETQYF.

This clonotype was found many times. The chain carries TRBV6-1 and TRBJ2-2, with 8 positions matching TRBD2. The CDR3 spans 14 residues. Germline V CDR1 and CDR2: MNHNS, SASEGT. Trimming cost V 3 bases and J 3 bases; bases outside gene matches: 0. CDR3 in amino acids: CASSEGLDTGELFF. The CDR3 region has the DNA TGTGCCAGCAGTGAGGGACTAGACACCGGGGAGCTGTTTTTT.

This clonotype was recorded many times. The chain links TRBV20-1 to TRBJ2-7; 8 bases are a match to TRBD2. The germline CDR1 and CDR2 sequences are DFQATT and SNEGSKA (reference sequence). The CDR3 spans 15 residues. The J segment lost 5 bases and the V segment lost 5 bases, leaving 14 bases of the junction unmatched. The CDR3 sequence: CSAQPPGLGQHEQYF. As DNA, the CDR3 is TGCAGTGCTCAGCCTCCGGGACTAGGTCAACACGAGCAGTACTTC.

The CDR3: CASSLEPGGSYNEQFF. The CDR3 nucleotides read TGTGCCAGCAGCTTGGAACCCGGGGGCTCCTACAATGAGCAGTTCTTC. V gene TRBV5-4 combines with J gene TRBJ2-1, with D maybe TRBD2 (6 bases). This CDR3 comprises 16 residues. Trimming took 0 bases from V and 0 from J, leaving 10 bases between them. Per germline, CDR1 SGHNT and CDR2 YYREEE (reference sequence).

This clonotype showed up many times. The genes are TRBV7-2 and TRBJ2-6; either TRBD1 or TRBD2 may fit D (5 bases each). The CDR3 covers 17 residues. The germline V gene has CDR1 SGHTA and CDR2 FQGNSA. Trimming removed 5 bases from V and 4 bases from J, with 18 bases in between. The chain's CDR3 is CASSLMGRLGGANVLTF. CDR3 in DNA: TGTGCCAGCAGCCTCATGGGACGTCTAGGAGGGGCCAACGTCCTGACTTTC.